The 20 T cell receptor beta chains given below trace back to one sample, sequenced in a study of T cell repertoires in cytomegalovirus infection. TCRdb passed the reads through MiXCR, listing each CDR3 protein once. The data show about half a million distinct CDR3 sequences, 30% to 40% seen once. These TCRs' antigens remain unknown. The specimen was cultured PBMCs, collected from culture after CMV antigen stimulation. These receptors were taken from a human donor in good health (CMV status not recorded). Some clones in this sample may be carry-over from other donors' samples.

The CDR3: CASSLDLQGRTHNEKLFF. For the CDR3, the DNA is TGCGCCAGCAGCTTGGACCTACAGGGGCGAACTCATAATGAAAAACTGTTTTTT. The chain couples TRBV5-1 to TRBJ1-4, with 7 nucleotides matching TRBD1. The CDR3 is made up of 18 amino acids. V trimming: 0 bases; J trimming: 4 bases; junction bases outside the gene matches: 12. Germline V gives CDR1 SGHRS, CDR2 YFSETQ. The entire variable domain, with the rest obtained from reference TRBV5-1 and TRBJ1-4, is as follows: KAGVTQTPRYLIKTRGQQVTLSCSPISGHRSVSWYQQTPGQGLQFLFEYFSETQRNKGNFPGRFSGRQFSNSRSEMNVSTLELGDSALYLCASSLDLQGRTHNEKLFFGSGTQLSVL.

As DNA, the CDR3 is TGCAGTGCTCGGATCTCTGGAAACACCATATATTTT. Amino acids: CSARISGNTIYF. The chain employs TRBV20-1 and TRBJ1-3, with unresolved D. CDR3 length: 12 residues. Per germline, CDR1 DFQATT and CDR2 SNEGSKA (reference sequence). V was pared by 5 bases and J by 0 bases, with 5 bases between.

CDR3 residues: CASSSLNSGNSEQFF. CDR3 coding DNA: TGTGCCAGCAGCTCCCTCAATAGCGGGAACAGTGAGCAGTTCTTC. This chain uses TRBV7-6 with TRBJ2-1, with 8 bases fitting TRBD2. CDR1 and CDR2 from the germline V gene are SGHVS and FNYEAQ. Unmatched junction bases numbered 11, after V lost 4 bases and J lost 9 bases. The CDR3 is 15 amino acids.

This clonotype was detected ten times or more. The chain has TRBV11-2 and TRBJ1-1; TRBD1 matches 9 bases. The germline gives CDR1 SGHAT, CDR2 FQNNGV. This CDR3 region has 15 residues. V lost 5 bases to trimming and J lost 5 bases; unmatched junction nucleotides: 9. The DNA of the CDR3 is TGTGCCAGCAGCCGAACGACAGGGGGAGGGACTGAAGCTTTCTTT. Its translation: CASSRTTGGGTEAFF.

This clonotype was counted many times. CDR3 in amino acids: CASSLDGSNQPQHF. The CDR3 DNA follows: TGTGCCAGCAGCTTAGATGGTAGCAATCAGCCCCAGCATTTT. The chain couples TRBV7-9 to TRBJ1-5, with D unclear. The CDR3 spans 14 residues. V lost 1 base and J lost 0, with 4 bases in between. CDR1 and CDR2 (germline): SEHNR, FQNEAQ (reference sequence).

This sequence joins TRBV4-3 and TRBJ1-3; D remains unclear. Germline loops: CDR1 LGHNA, CDR2 YSLEER. CDR3 length: 15 amino acids. Trimming stripped 2 bases from V and 2 bases from J, with 10 bases between. The CDR3: CASSQNPQAGNTIYF. The CDR3 DNA reads as TGCGCCAGCAGCCAAAATCCACAAGCTGGAAACACCATATATTTT.

This chain links TRBV5-1 with TRBJ2-3; 7 positions match TRBD2. The CDR3 length is 15 residues. V dropped 0 bases and J dropped 7; count of bases not matched to a gene: 8. In germline, CDR1 is SGHRS, CDR2 YFSETQ. The DNA for the CDR3 is TGCGCCAGCAGCTTGGTTGGCGGGAGCGGGTATACGCAGTATTTT. Amino acids: CASSLVGGSGYTQYF. Combining the CDR3 with reference TRBV5-1 and TRBJ2-3 gives the whole variable domain KAGVTQTPRYLIKTRGQQVTLSCSPISGHRSVSWYQQTPGQGLQFLFEYFSETQRNKGNFPGRFSGRQFSNSRSEMNVSTLELGDSALYLCASSLVGGSGYTQYFGPGTRLTVL.

This clonotype occurred many times. The V call is TRBV4-1, the J call TRBJ2-1; 8 nucleotides line up with TRBD2. Germline V gene sequence: CDR1 MGHRA, CDR2 YSYEKL. This CDR3 spans 17 amino acids. V gave up 4 bases and J gave up 7 bases; unmatched junction bases: 15. The CDR3 DNA sequence: TGCGCCAGCAGCCCAGGATGGACTAGCCGGGAAAATAATGAGCAGTTCTTC. Protein sequence: CASSPGWTSRENNEQFF.

The CDR3 spells CASSVAGPAEQFF. For the CDR3, the DNA is TGTGCCAGTAGTGTTGCGGGACCGGCTGAGCAGTTCTTC. The chain joins TRBV19 to TRBJ2-1; D perhaps matches TRBD2 (6 bases). Germline assignment: CDR1 LNHDA and CDR2 SQIVND (reference sequence). The germline V and J ends were trimmed by 5 bases and 9 bases, with 14 bases remaining between them. The CDR3 has 13 amino acids.

The chain joins TRBV7-2 to TRBJ1-3; D may be TRBD1 (5 bases). V was shortened by 0 bases and J by 7 bases, with 10 bases between the two germline ends. Germline CDR1 and CDR2: SGHTA and FQGNSA. The CDR3 runs to 14 residues. CDR3 loop: CASSLAFRGNTIYF. In nucleotides, the CDR3 is TGTGCCAGCAGCTTAGCGTTCCGGGGGAACACCATATATTTT. Full variable domain (missing parts from reference TRBV7-2 and TRBJ1-3): GAGVSQSPSNKVTEKGKDVELRCDPISGHTALYWYRQSLGQGLEFLIYFQGNSAPDKSGLPSDRFSAERTGGSVSTLTIQRTQQEDSAVYLCASSLAFRGNTIYFGEGSWLTVV.

The V gene is TRBV28, the J gene TRBJ1-5; maybe TRBD1 (6 bases). This CDR3 spans 15 amino acids. Looked up from germline, CDR1 is MDHEN and CDR2 is SYDVKM. Deletions cut 6 bases from V and 6 bases from J, with 18 bases between. CDR3 coding DNA: TGTGCCAGCAGGCCCACCGGGGGGCTCGGTCAGCCCCAGCATTTT. As protein: CASRPTGGLGQPQHF.

V gene TRBV11-2 combines with J gene TRBJ2-5, with D perhaps matching TRBD1 or TRBD2 (5 bases each). V was pared by 0 bases and J by 4 bases, with 12 bases between. CDR1 and CDR2 from the germline V gene are SGHAT and FQNNGV. CDR3 length equals 15 residues. The CDR3 is CASSLDREGGETQYF. Here the CDR3 DNA reads TGTGCCAGCAGCTTAGACAGGGAAGGAGGAGAGACCCAGTACTTC. Variable domain in full (rest from reference TRBV11-2 and TRBJ2-5): EAGVAQSPRYKIIEKRQSVAFWCNPISGHATLYWYQQILGQGPKLLIQFQNNGVVDDSQLPKDRFSAERLKGVDSTLKIQPAKLEDSAVYLCASSLDREGGETQYFGPGTRLLVL.

This rearrangement joins TRBV19 to TRBJ2-1; D unclear. From germline, CDR1 is LNHDA and CDR2 SQIVND (reference sequence). V was trimmed by 8 bases and J by 0 bases, leaving 26 bases between them. The CDR3 is made up of 19 amino acids. CDR3 region: CASSNPILTRQSSYNEQFF. Here the CDR3 DNA reads TGTGCCAGTTCAAACCCGATTTTGACCCGCCAAAGCTCCTACAATGAGCAGTTCTTC.

The CDR3 loop reads CASSQGGQYAETQYF. The CDR3, as DNA: TGCGCCAGCAGCCAAGGGGGGCAGTACGCGGAGACCCAGTACTTC. The chain carries TRBV4-3 and TRBJ2-5; tentative D call: TRBD1 (6 bases). The V end was cut by 1 base, the J end by 5 bases, with 14 bases between. CDR1 is LGHNA, CDR2 YSLEER, per germline. The CDR3 consists of 15 residues.

Only a few counts were recorded for this clonotype. CDR3 DNA: TGTGCCAGTAATCCAGGTCTCGATCAGCCCCAGCATTTT. As protein: CASNPGLDQPQHF. This chain connects TRBV19 to TRBJ1-5; no clear D gene. This CDR3 comprises 13 residues. The germline CDR1 and CDR2 sequences are LNHDA and SQIVND (reference sequence). V shed 7 bases and J shed 5 bases, with 12 bases lying between them.

The genes are TRBV7-4 and TRBJ1-1; maybe TRBD1 (5 bases). The CDR3 loop spans 14 amino acids. Between the trimmed V and J ends, which lost 5 bases and 1 base, there was a span of 11 bases. The germline CDR1 and CDR2 sequences are SGHVT and SQSDAQ. The CDR3 DNA reads as TGTGCCAGCAGCCGCCGGGGGACGAACACTGAAGCTTTCTTT. It yields the protein CASSRRGTNTEAFF.

This clonotype was found a few times. The chain joins TRBV7-9 to TRBJ1-1; 8 bases agree with TRBD1. Losses at the gene ends were 4 bases for V and 3 bases for J; bases not matched to a gene: 16. Germline CDR1 reads SEHNR; CDR2 reads FQNEAQ (reference sequence). The CDR3 length is 18 residues. The CDR3 here is CASSSRPGTGLRDTEAFF. The CDR3 DNA is TGTGCCAGCAGCTCTCGGCCGGGGACAGGTCTCCGGGACACTGAAGCTTTCTTT. Variable domain in full (rest from reference TRBV7-9 and TRBJ1-1): DTGVSQNPRHKITKRGQNVTFRCDPISEHNRLYWYRQTLGQGPEFLTYFQNEAQLEKSRLLSDRFSAERPKGSFSTLEIQRTEQGDSAMYLCASSSRPGTGLRDTEAFFGQGTRLTVV.

The gene calls are TRBV12-3 or TRBV12-4 and TRBJ1-2, with 8 bases fitting TRBD1. The CDR3 covers 14 residues. V was pared by 7 bases and J by 4 bases, with 8 bases of the junction left unmatched. CDR3 nucleotides: TGTGCCAGCACCATCTCTGGGACAGGCTATGGCTACACCTTC. This gives the protein CASTISGTGYGYTF.

The V gene is TRBV20-1, the J gene TRBJ1-1; D is unclear. The CDR3 covers 14 residues. The germline V gene has CDR1 DFQATT and CDR2 SNEGSKA (reference sequence). V lost 6 bases and J lost 0, with 14 bases in between. CDR3 loop: CSAKRGGMNTEAFF. CDR3 in DNA: TGCAGTGCCAAACGGGGAGGGATGAACACTGAAGCTTTCTTT.

Only a few counts were recorded for this clonotype. The chain combines TRBV7-2 with TRBJ2-7; tentative D call: TRBD1 (5 bases). Trimming pared 5 bases from V and 5 bases from J, leaving 13 bases between. The CDR3 is 13 amino acids. In germline, CDR1 is SGHTA, CDR2 FQGNSA. The DNA of the CDR3 is TGTGCCAGCAGCCAAGAGGCAGGGAACGAGCAGTACGTC. Residues: CASSQEAGNEQYV.